This TCR beta chain derives from a study of shared clonotypes between healthy human individuals (TCRdb year 2020). About the investigation overall: A couple of women and three men aged 18 to 49 years were included in the cohort. Libraries were prepared and TCR repertoires were sequenced by different laboratories using diverse techniques, in order to increase sequencing depth and limit assay-specific biases. To estimate repertoire size and how much clonotypes are shared between individuals, the study performed deep sequencing of blood TCR repertoires from about 5 healthy adults. For each donor, CD4 naive and CD4 memory were each given three plates, CD8 naive was given two plates, and CD8 memory was given one plate. Per donor, leukapheresis produced somewhere between about 0.9 and 9.5 billion PBMCs.

Overall study outcomes, separate from this receptor: Based on pairwise subsampling, the degree of clonotype sharing among donors was expected to be affected by sequencing depth. Compared with non-shared clonotypes, the clonotypes found in all four sorted-subset donors had higher generation probabilities. When a few donors were compared, the shared fraction of clonotypes was roughly 5% for naive CD4, roughly 3.3% for naive CD8, about 2.4% for memory CD4, and about 0.36% for memory CD8. Only blood was sampled, and tissue TCR repertoires likely differ from those in blood. Larger estimated clonotype richness was generally found for naive subsets than for memory subsets. Rarefaction of sorted-subset datasets indicated incomplete sequencing despite the large sequencing depth. The small number of donors limited the genetic and exposure-history diversity represented.

The CDR3 has 18 amino acids, counting the end cysteine and phenylalanine. The kept DNA is CDR3 alone, 54 bases in frame from the first base. From V the trimming removes 0 bases and from J it removes 4 bases, while the gene matches leave 12 bases of the junction unaccounted for. For CDR1 and CDR2, the germline V gene lists LGHNA and YSLEER. The donors were healthy, HIV-negative adults who had no recently reported acute infections or vaccinations. Only Caucasian adults living in Nashville, Tennessee, USA were represented among the donors. CD4+ T cells were enriched by magnetic negative selection, after which naive cells were positively selected on CD45RA and the negative fraction was taken as the memory subset. Blood was obtained by leukapheresis, after which PBMCs were separated by Ficoll-Histopaque density gradient centrifugation and cryopreserved in liquid nitrogen vapor phase. Analytical flow cytometry was used to check the purity and quantity of each magnetically sorted T cell population. Each sorted fraction had its genomic DNA isolated and then quantified by UV absorbance on a Nanodrop 2000c.

Using the deep immunoSEQ assay, multiplex PCR amplified TCR CDR3 regions from genomic DNA. Extracted genomic DNA from each cell subset was distributed evenly across all wells of several immunoSEQ 96-well plates, and each plate was treated as a replicate. For sorted subsets, around 200 ng genomic DNA, equal to about 30,000 T cell genomes, was loaded into each replicate PCR. The purified libraries were quantified using a Qubit 3.0 fluorometer, sized with a Bioanalyzer 2100, and then quantified again using the KAPA Library Quantification kit. Every immunoSEQ 96-well plate was sequenced on a dedicated single-read 150-cycle Illumina NextSeq 550 flow cell. The original methods were these. Because the immunoSEQ output included only junctional sequences and no quality scores, the filtering could not be the same as the filtering used for full-length reads. To assign V/J genes and CDR3, sequences were annotated using PyIR, a Python wrapper for IgBLAST v1.9, with IMGT germline references. Reads were filtered out if the reads had weak V/J assignments (E-value above 1e-6), no CDR3, stop codons, out-of-frame junctions, or ambiguous translated residues. A V3J clonotype was defined by an identical inferred V gene, J gene, and CDR3 amino acid sequence. Percentage overlap between repertoires was calculated by dividing the number of shared unique clonotypes by the size of the smaller repertoire. Repertoire richness was assessed with RTK rarefaction, the Chao1 estimator, and Recon v2.1 estimates of unobserved clonotypes. Generation probabilities for all TCRbeta clonotypes obtained by the gDNA method from several donors were computed using OLGA. TCRdb limited this immuneACCESS table to in-frame rearrangements with V and J called. A share of clones is missing; checked studies link under half to unresolved V genes, and the rest is unexplained. V, J and clone size reflect that table, while D and trimming were determined from the DNA. In all, the sample holds some 2,400,000 clones, and roughly 95% of those were seen once. The ten top clones hold less than 0.15% of the sample.

Remarks on this clone: This receptor's antigen is unknown. Per-base quality was not reported, and no clone a single base away is much larger than it.

The origin of this receptor is a man between 18 and 29 years old in good health. The V gene is TRBV4-3 and the J gene is TRBJ2-4, with 7 middle bases fitting TRBD1. What was sequenced was naive CD4+ T cells sorted from blood. The cell subset or site label, as the study defines it: CD45RA+ positively selected. The DNA is as follows: TGCGCCAGCAGCCAAGAAATTACAAAAGGACAGGTGAAAAACATTCAGTACTTC. Translated, this gives CASSQEITKGQVKNIQYF.